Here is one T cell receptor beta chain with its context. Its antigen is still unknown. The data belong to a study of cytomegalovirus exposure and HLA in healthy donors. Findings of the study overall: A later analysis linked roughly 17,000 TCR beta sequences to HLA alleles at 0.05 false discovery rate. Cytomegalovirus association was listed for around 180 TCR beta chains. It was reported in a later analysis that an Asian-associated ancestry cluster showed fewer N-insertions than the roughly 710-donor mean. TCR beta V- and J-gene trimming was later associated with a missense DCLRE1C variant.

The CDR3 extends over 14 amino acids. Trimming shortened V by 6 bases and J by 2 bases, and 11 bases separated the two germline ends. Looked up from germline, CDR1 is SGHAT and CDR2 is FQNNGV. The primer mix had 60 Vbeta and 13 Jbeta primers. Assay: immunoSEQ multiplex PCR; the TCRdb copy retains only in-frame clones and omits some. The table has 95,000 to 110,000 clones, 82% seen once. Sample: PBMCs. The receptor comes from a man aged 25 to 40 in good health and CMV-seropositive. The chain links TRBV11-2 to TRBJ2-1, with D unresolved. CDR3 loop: CASRRVFAYNEQFF. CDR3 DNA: TGTGCCAGCAGGAGAGTTTTTGCCTACAATGAGCAGTTCTTC.